The 16 T cell receptor beta chains in this list originate from one sample, sequenced in a study of beta chain features in type 1 diabetes. Expressed TCRB transcripts were sequenced because the entire RNA isolate underwent reverse transcription. Here immunoSEQ multiplex PCR was the method, and the copy in TCRdb shows in-frame clones only, minus some. The repertoire holds 300,000 to 350,000 clones, with around 9% as singletons. These receptors have no known antigen. Findings and limits, study-wide: Among all four CD4+ subsets, Type 1 diabetes patients had TCRB CDR3s that were moderately but significantly shorter.

Sequenced input: central memory CD4+ T cells from blood. These receptor sequences come from a man under 40 with type 1 diabetes.

This chain links TRBV5-4 with TRBJ2-2, with 8 nucleotides matching TRBD1. V was pared by 2 bases and J by 4 bases, with 7 bases of the junction left unmatched. The CDR3 length is 16 residues. Germline lookup yields CDR1 SGHNT and CDR2 YYREEE (reference sequence). The CDR3 spells CASSLGQGSPTGELFF. For the CDR3, the DNA is TGTGCCAGCAGCTTAGGACAGGGATCTCCCACCGGGGAGCTGTTTTTT.

This clone has just a few counts. The chain employs TRBV4-1 and TRBJ2-3; the match to TRBD2 covers 11 bases. The V and J ends lost 11 bases and 4 bases, in that order; junction bases with no gene match: 20. The CDR3 sequence is 18 residues long. Germline lookup yields CDR1 MGHRA and CDR2 YSYEKL. CDR3 nucleotide sequence: TGCGCCCGCGTACCCCCCGTCCCTACTAGCGGGGGTCCAGATACGCAGTATTTT. Translating gives CARVPPVPTSGGPDTQYF.

This chain connects TRBV5-1 to TRBJ1-1; D may be TRBD1 (6 bases). CDR1 is SGHRS and CDR2 is YFSETQ in the germline V gene. The CDR3 spans 15 residues. V dropped 0 bases and J dropped 4 bases, with 13 bases sitting between them. In nucleotides, the CDR3 is TGCGCCAGCAGCTTGGTAGGGGGAACGGGCACTGAAGCTTTCTTT. This translates into CASSLVGGTGTEAFF.

The V and J genes are TRBV7-6 and TRBJ2-7; perhaps TRBD2 as D (6 bases). The germline gives CDR1 SGHVS, CDR2 FNYEAQ. The V end lost 4 bases, the J end lost 6 bases, and 19 bases lay between the germline ends. This CDR3 comprises 15 residues. The CDR3, as DNA: TGTGCCAGCAGCTCCCGGGGGTCAAGGGTGACCGAGCAGTACTTC. Its protein is CASSSRGSRVTEQYF.

This clone turned up a few times. The rearrangement links TRBV5-1 to TRBJ2-5; 7 bases align to TRBD1. Germline lookup yields CDR1 SGHRS and CDR2 YFSETQ. V was clipped by 4 bases and J by 3 bases; unmatched bases: 6. This CDR3 region has 14 residues. CDR3 sequence reads: CASSENRGEETQYF. The CDR3 DNA reads as TGCGCCAGCAGCGAAAACAGGGGAGAAGAGACCCAGTACTTC.

This clone was detected only a few times. The J gene is TRBJ2-4, the V gene TRBV5-1; 9 nucleotides agree with TRBD1. This CDR3 contains 14 residues. Germline V lookup: CDR1 SGHRS, CDR2 YFSETQ. Trimming cost V 0 bases and J 7 bases; bases outside gene matches: 2. The CDR3 spells CASSLGGTGNIQYF. The CDR3 DNA is TGCGCCAGCAGCTTGGGTGGGACAGGGAACATTCAGTACTTC.

This clone was seen only a few times. This rearrangement joins TRBV4-1 to TRBJ2-5; D possibly corresponds to TRBD1 (6 bases). V lost 4 bases to trimming and J lost 1 base, with 13 bases between them. The length of the CDR3 is 15 residues. Germline-derived CDR1 and CDR2 are MGHRA and YSYEKL. CDR3: CASSLGGQSQETQYF. DNA for the CDR3: TGCGCCAGCAGCCTAGGCGGACAGAGCCAAGAGACCCAGTACTTC.

The chain couples TRBV29-1 to TRBJ2-2, with TRBD2 identical over 11 bases. The germline V gene has CDR1 SQVTM and CDR2 ANQGSEA. CDR3 size: 16 residues. J was trimmed by 5 bases and V by 4 bases; bases with no gene match: 9. CDR3 nucleotide sequence: TGCAGCGTTGGGCGGCTAGCGGGGGGAATAACCGGGGAGCTGTTTTTT. Translating it yields CSVGRLAGGITGELFF.

This clone was seen at least ten times. The chain carries TRBV7-2 and TRBJ2-1, with a weak D call TRBD1 (5 bases). Germline CDR1 reads SGHTA; CDR2 reads FQGNSA. V gave up 5 bases and J gave up 2 bases, with 16 bases separating them. This CDR3 has 16 residues. CDR3: CASSPQQGDTYNEQFF. The CDR3 DNA reads as TGTGCCAGCAGCCCACAGCAGGGCGATACCTACAATGAGCAGTTCTTC.

This clone was counted many times. The same CDR3 can be traced to other DNA sequences in this sample. The chain is built from TRBV19 and TRBJ2-1; 9 positions agree with TRBD2. The V segment lost 2 bases and the J segment 4 bases; nucleotides outside the gene matches: 3. Germline CDR1 LNHDA, CDR2 SQIVND (reference sequence). This CDR3 has 15 residues. The CDR3 sequence: CASSIQRGAYNEQFF. The CDR3 region has the DNA TGTGCCAGTAGTATACAGCGGGGGGCATACAATGAGCAGTTCTTC.

This clone has just a few counts. The chain carries TRBV4-3 and TRBJ2-1; the match to TRBD2 covers 10 bases. Looked up from germline, CDR1 is LGHNA and CDR2 is YSLEER. The V gene end was trimmed by 0 bases and the J gene end by 4 bases; junction bases not matched to a gene: 3. CDR3 length: 16 residues. The DNA for the CDR3 is TGCGCCAGCAGCCAAGAGCTAGCGGGGGATTACAATGAGCAGTTCTTC. Its protein is CASSQELAGDYNEQFF.

There are a few counts of this clone. This chain uses TRBV7-2 with TRBJ2-2; D possibly corresponds to TRBD2 (5 bases). Deletions cut 5 bases from V and 5 bases from J, with 21 bases between. The CDR3 is made up of 17 amino acids. Germline V CDR1 and CDR2: SGHTA, FQGNSA. CDR3 in DNA: TGTGCCAGCAGCCCCCGGGGTTCAGTCGGAGGTACCGGGGAGCTGTTTTTT. Translating gives CASSPRGSVGGTGELFF.

This clone was picked up a small number of times. V is TRBV29-1 and J is TRBJ1-1, with D unclear. V lost 7 bases, J lost 3 bases, and 9 bases lay in between. Per germline, CDR1 SQVTM and CDR2 ANQGSEA. CDR3 length equals 11 residues. CDR3 coding DNA: TGCAGCGCTGGTGACGACACTGAAGCTTTCTTT. This gives the protein CSAGDDTEAFF.

This clone was seen only a few times. V gene TRBV5-6 combines with J gene TRBJ2-5, with 10 bases fitting TRBD1. V dropped 7 bases and J dropped 5; count of bases not matched to a gene: 8. This CDR3 is built from 14 residues. CDR1 SGHDT and CDR2 YYEEEE come from the germline V gene. CDR3 region: CASQGQGSGETQYF. The CDR3 DNA follows: TGTGCCAGCCAGGGACAGGGGTCCGGGGAGACCCAGTACTTC. Using reference TRBV5-6 and TRBJ2-5 for the parts outside the CDR3, the full variable domain is DAGVTQSPTHLIKTRGQQVTLRCSPKSGHDTVSWYQQALGQGPQFIFQYYEEEERQRGNFPDRFSGHQFPNYSSELNVNALLLGDSALYLCASQGQGSGETQYFGPGTRLLVL.

This clone was detected a few times. This chain connects TRBV6-5 to TRBJ2-5; a weak D match, TRBD2 (5 bases). The CDR3 runs to 13 residues. V gave up 0 bases and J gave up 10 bases, with 12 bases separating them. Germline values: CDR1 MNHEY, CDR2 SVGAGI. This CDR3 reads CASSYSKERDQYF. DNA of the CDR3: TGTGCCAGCAGTTACTCGAAGGAGAGGGACCAGTACTTC.

This clone was detected a few times. The rearrangement links TRBV6-1 to TRBJ2-1; no clear D. Germline lookup yields CDR1 MNHNS and CDR2 SASEGT. This CDR3 has 16 residues. V shed 4 bases and J shed 0 bases, with 13 bases lying between them. The CDR3 coding sequence is TGTGCCAGCAGTGGGATCCAGAGAAGCTCCTACAATGAGCAGTTCTTC. It yields the protein CASSGIQRSSYNEQFF.